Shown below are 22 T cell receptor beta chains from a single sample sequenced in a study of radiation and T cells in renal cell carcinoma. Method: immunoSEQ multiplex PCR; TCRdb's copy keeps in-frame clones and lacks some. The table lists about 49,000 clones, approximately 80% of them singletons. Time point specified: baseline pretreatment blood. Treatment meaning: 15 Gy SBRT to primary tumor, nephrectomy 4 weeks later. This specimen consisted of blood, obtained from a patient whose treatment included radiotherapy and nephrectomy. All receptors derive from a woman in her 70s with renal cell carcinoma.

The CDR3 DNA reads as TGCAGTGCTAGGGGGCCAGAGCAGTTCTTC. Translated, it gives CSARGPEQFF. The J gene is TRBJ2-1, the V gene TRBV20-1; TRBD1 might be the D (5 bases). Germline CDR1 DFQATT, CDR2 SNEGSKA (reference sequence). V lost 3 bases to trimming and J lost 10 bases, with 7 bases between them. There are 10 residues in the CDR3.

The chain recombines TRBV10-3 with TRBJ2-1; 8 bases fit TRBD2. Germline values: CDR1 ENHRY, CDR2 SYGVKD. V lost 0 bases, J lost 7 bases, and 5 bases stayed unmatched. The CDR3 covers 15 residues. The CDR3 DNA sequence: TGTGCCATCAGTGAGTCGACGGGAGGGAAGAATGAGCAGTTCTTC. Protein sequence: CAISESTGGKNEQFF.

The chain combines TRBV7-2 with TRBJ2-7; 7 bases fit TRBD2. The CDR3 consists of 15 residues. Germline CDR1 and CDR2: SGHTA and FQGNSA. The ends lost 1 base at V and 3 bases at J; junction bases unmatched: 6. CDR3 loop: CASSLGTGGFYEQYF. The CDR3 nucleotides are TGTGCCAGCAGCTTAGGAACGGGAGGATTCTACGAGCAGTACTTC.

CDR3 DNA: TGCGCCAGCAGCAATGGGCCCGGAGGTAACACTGAAGCTTTCTTT. Translating gives CASSNGPGGNTEAFF. The chain employs TRBV5-1 and TRBJ1-1, with D unclear. CDR3 length: 15 residues. V dropped 4 bases and J dropped 2 bases, with 15 bases sitting between them. Germline assignment: CDR1 SGHRS and CDR2 YFSETQ.

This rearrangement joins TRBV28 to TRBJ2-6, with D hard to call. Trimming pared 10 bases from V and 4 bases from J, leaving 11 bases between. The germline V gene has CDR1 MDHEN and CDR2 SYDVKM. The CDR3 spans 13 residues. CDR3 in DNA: TGTGCCATCACGAAGCCCGGGGCCAACGTCCTGACTTTC. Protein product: CAITKPGANVLTF.

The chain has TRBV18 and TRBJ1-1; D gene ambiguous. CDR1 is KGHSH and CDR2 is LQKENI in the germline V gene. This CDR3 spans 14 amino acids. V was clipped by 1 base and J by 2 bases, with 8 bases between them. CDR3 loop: CASSPRSDNTEAFF. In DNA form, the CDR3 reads TGTGCCAGCTCACCACGATCGGATAACACTGAAGCTTTCTTT.

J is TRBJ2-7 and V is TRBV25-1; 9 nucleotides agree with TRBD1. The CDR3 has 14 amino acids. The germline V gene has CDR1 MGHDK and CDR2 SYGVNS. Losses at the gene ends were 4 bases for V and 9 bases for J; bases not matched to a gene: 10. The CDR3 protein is CASSGQGQGAGQYF. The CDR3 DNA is TGTGCCAGCAGTGGACAGGGACAGGGAGCAGGGCAGTACTTC.

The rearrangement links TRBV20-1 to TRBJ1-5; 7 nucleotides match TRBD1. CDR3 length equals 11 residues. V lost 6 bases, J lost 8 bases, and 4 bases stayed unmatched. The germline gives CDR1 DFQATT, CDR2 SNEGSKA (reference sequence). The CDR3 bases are TGCAGTGCCCGACAGGGCAAGCCCCAGCATTTT. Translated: CSARQGKPQHF.

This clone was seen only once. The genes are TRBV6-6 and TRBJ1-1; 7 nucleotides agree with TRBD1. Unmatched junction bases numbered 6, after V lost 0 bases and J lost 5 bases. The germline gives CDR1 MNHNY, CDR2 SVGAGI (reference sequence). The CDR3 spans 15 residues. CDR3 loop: CASSYSKGARTEAFF. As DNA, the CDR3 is TGTGCCAGCAGTTACTCCAAGGGGGCTCGGACTGAAGCTTTCTTT.

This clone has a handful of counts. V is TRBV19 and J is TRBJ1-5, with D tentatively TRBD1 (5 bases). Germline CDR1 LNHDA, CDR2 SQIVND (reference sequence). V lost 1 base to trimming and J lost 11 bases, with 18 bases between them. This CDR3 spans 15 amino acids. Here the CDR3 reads CASSIVWSGFEAQHF. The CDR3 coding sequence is TGTGCCAGTAGTATAGTGTGGTCAGGGTTCGAAGCCCAGCATTTT.

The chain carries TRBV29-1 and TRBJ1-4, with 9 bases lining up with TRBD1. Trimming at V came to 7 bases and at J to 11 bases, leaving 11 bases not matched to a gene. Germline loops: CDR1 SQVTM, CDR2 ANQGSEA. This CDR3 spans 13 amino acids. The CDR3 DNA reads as TGCAGCGGAAGAAGGACAGGGGACGATAAACTGTTTTTT. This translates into CSGRRTGDDKLFF.

Here the CDR3 DNA reads TGTGCCAGCAGCTACCCGGGGACGGAGCAGTTCTTC. Protein: CASSYPGTEQFF. The chain recombines TRBV7-2 with TRBJ2-1; D might be TRBD1 or TRBD2, each matching 5 bases. Trimming took 4 bases from V and 10 from J, leaving 11 bases between them. This CDR3 has 12 residues. Germline CDR1 and CDR2: SGHTA and FQGNSA.

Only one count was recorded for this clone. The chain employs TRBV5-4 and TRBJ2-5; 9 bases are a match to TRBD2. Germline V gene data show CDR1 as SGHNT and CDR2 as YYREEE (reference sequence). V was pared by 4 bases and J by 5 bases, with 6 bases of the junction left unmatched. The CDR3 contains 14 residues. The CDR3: CASSRGGAEETQYF. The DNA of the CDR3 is TGTGCCAGCAGCCGCGGGGGGGCCGAGGAGACCCAGTACTTC.

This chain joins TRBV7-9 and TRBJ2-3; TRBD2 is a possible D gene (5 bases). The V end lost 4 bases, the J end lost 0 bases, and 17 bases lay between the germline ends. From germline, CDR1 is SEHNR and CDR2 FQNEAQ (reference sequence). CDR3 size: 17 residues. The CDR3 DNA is TGTGCCAGCAGCTCACCGGGGAGCTTCTCTAGCACAGATACGCAGTATTTT. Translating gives CASSSPGSFSSTDTQYF.

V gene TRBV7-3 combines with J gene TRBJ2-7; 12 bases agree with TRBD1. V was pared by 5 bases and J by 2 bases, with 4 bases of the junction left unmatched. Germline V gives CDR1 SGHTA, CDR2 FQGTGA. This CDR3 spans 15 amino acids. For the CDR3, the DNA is TGTGCCAGCAGCCCCGGGACAGGGGGCGCCTACGAGCAGTACTTC. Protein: CASSPGTGGAYEQYF.

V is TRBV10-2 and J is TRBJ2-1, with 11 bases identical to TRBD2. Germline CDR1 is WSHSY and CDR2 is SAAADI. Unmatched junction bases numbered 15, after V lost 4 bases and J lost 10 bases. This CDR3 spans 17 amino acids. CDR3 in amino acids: CASSGASGGTLLLEQFF. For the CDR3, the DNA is TGCGCCAGCAGTGGTGCTAGCGGGGGGACCCTCCTTTTAGAGCAGTTCTTC.

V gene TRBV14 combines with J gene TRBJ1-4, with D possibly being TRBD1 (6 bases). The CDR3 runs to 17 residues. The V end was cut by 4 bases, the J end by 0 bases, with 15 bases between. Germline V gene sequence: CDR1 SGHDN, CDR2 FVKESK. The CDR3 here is CASSPLDPGATNEKLFF. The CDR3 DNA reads TGTGCCAGCAGCCCACTAGACCCAGGGGCAACTAATGAAAAACTGTTTTTT.

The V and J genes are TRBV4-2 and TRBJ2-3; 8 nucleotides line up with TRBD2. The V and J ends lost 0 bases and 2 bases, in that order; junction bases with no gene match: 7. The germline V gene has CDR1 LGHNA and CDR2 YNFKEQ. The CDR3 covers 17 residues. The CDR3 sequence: CASSQDLGSGITDTQYF. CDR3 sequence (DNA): TGTGCCAGCAGCCAAGATCTAGGTAGCGGGATCACAGATACGCAGTATTTT.

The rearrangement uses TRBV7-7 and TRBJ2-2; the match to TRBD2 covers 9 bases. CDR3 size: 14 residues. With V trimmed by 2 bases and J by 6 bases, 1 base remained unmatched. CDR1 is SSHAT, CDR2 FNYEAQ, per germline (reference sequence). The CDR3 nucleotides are TGTGCCAGCAGCTTAAGCGGGGGGCCCGGGGAGCTGTTTTTT. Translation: CASSLSGGPGELFF.

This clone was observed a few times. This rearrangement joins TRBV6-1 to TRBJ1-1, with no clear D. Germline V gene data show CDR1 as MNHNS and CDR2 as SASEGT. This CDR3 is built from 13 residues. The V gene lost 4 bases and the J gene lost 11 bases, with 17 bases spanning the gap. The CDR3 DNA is TGTGCCAGCAGTGCTGGGGAAACCTACTCGGCTTTCTTT. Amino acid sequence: CASSAGETYSAFF.

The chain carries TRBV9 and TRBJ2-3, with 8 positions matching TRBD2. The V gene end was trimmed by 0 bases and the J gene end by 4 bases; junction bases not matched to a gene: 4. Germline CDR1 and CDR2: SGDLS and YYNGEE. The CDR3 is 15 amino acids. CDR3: CASSVDRGGPDTQYF. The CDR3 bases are TGTGCCAGCAGCGTAGACCGGGGGGGCCCAGATACGCAGTATTTT.

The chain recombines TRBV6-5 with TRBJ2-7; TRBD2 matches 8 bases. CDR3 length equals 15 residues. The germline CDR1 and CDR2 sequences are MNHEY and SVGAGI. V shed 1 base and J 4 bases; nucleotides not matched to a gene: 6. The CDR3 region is CASSYFAGGGYEQYF. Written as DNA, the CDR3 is TGTGCCAGCAGTTACTTCGCGGGAGGTGGATACGAGCAGTACTTC.